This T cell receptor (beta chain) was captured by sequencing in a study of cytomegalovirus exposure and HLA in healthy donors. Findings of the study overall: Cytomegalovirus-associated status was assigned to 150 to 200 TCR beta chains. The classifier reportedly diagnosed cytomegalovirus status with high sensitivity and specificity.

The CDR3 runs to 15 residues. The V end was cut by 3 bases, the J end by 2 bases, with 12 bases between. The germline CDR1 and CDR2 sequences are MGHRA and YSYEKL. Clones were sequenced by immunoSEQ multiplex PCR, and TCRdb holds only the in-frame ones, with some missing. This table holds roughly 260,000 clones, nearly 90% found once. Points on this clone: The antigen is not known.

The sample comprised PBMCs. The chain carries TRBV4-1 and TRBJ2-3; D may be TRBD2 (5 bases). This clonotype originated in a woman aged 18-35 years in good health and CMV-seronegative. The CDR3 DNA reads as TGCGCCAGCAGCCAGACTAAGACTATCACAGATACGCAGTATTTT. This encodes CASSQTKTITDTQYF.